These 5 T cell receptor beta chains share one sample of origin, sequenced in a study of T-cell reconstitution after alpha-beta-depleted transplantation in children. Unique molecular identifiers were incorporated when the TCRbeta library was constructed. Each CDR3 protein is one row after TCRdb ran MiXCR on the PCR reads. The table records 600,000 to 700,000 distinct CDR3 sequences, around a sixth of them present only once. Sequenced here: PBMCs from the stem cell graft donor, sampled from the stem cell graft. The receptors were sampled from a human donor who donated a stem cell graft to a child with acute myeloid leukemia.

The table lists this clonotype with many counts. The CDR3 reads CSVSDRGQPQHF. CDR3 DNA sequence: TGCAGCGTTTCTGACAGGGGTCAGCCCCAGCATTTT. The chain couples TRBV29-1 to TRBJ1-5, with 8 nucleotides matching TRBD1. Germline trimming cut 5 bases from V and 6 bases from J; bases unmatched to any gene: 3. The CDR3 sequence is 12 residues long. CDR1 is SQVTM and CDR2 is ANQGSEA in the germline V gene.

This clonotype was seen only a few times. The rearrangement links TRBV27 to TRBJ1-4; TRBD1 matches 8 bases. The CDR3 is made up of 14 amino acids. V lost 4 bases, J lost 8 bases, and 6 bases stayed unmatched. Germline V gives CDR1 MNHEY, CDR2 SMNVEV (reference sequence). The CDR3: CASSSDRVREKLFF. CDR3 DNA sequence: TGTGCCAGCAGTTCGGACAGGGTGCGAGAAAAACTGTTTTTT.

In its sample, this clonotype was seen a few times. The genes are TRBV7-8 and TRBJ1-1, with D perhaps TRBD1 (5 bases). Germline CDR1 reads SGHVS; CDR2 reads FQNEAQ. With 0 bases removed from V and 0 bases from J, the gap between germline ends came to 8 bases. This CDR3 has 15 residues. The CDR3 protein is CASSLAVGVNTEAFF. The CDR3 nucleotides are TGTGCCAGCAGCTTAGCGGTGGGGGTGAACACTGAAGCTTTCTTT. Drawing the rest from reference TRBV7-8 and TRBJ1-1, the complete variable domain is GAGVSQSPRYKVAKRGQDVALRCDPISGHVSLFWYQQALGQGPEFLTYFQNEAQLDKSGLPSDRFFAERPEGSVSTLKIQRTQQEDSAVYLCASSLAVGVNTEAFFGQGTRLTVV.

This clonotype was seen only once. This rearrangement joins TRBV7-6 to TRBJ1-4; a weak D match, TRBD1 (5 bases). V was clipped by 5 bases and J by 2 bases, with 12 bases between them. CDR1 and CDR2 (germline): SGHVS, FNYEAQ. CDR3 length: 15 amino acids. CDR3 region: CASSPGGYTNEKLFF. The CDR3 DNA is TGTGCCAGCAGCCCGGGGGGGTACACTAATGAAAAACTGTTTTTT.

The table lists this clonotype with many counts. The chain joins TRBV20-1 to TRBJ2-7; 9 bases are shared with TRBD1. There are 14 residues in the CDR3. Unmatched junction bases numbered 10, after V lost 6 bases and J lost 4 bases. Germline CDR1 is DFQATT and CDR2 is SNEGSKA (reference sequence). For the CDR3, the DNA is TGCAGTGCGTATCCGGGACAGGGAGGTTACGAGCAGTACTTC. Translation: CSAYPGQGGYEQYF.